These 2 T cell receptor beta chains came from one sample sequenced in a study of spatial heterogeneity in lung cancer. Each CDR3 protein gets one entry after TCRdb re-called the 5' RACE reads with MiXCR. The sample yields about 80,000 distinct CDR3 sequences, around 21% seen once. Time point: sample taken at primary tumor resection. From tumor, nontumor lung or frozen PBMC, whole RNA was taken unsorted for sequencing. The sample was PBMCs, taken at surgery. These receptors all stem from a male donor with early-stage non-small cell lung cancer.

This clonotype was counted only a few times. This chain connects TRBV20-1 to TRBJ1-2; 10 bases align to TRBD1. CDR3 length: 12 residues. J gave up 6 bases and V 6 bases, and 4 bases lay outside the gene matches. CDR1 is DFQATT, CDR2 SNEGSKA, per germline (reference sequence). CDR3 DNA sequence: TGCAGTGCCCCGACAGGGGGCAATGGCTACACCTTC. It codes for CSAPTGGNGYTF.

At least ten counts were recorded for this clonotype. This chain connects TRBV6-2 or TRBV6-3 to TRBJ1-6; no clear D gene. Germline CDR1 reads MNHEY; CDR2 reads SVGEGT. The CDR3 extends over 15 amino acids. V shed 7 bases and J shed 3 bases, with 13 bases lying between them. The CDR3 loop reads CASTFRENYNSPLHF. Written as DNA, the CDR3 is TGTGCCAGCACTTTCCGGGAAAACTATAATTCACCCCTCCACTTT.